The clone carrying this T cell receptor (beta chain) was observed a single time. Sequencing was performed with immunoSEQ multiplex PCR; in TCRdb, only in-frame clones are kept and a portion is missing. The data contain some 110,000 clones, around nine tenths of them seen just once; the ten biggest clones take up over 2%. The sample originates from a study of control samples from healthy donors and cancer patients. With 9 bases removed from V and 2 bases from J, the gap between germline ends came to 12 bases. Germline lookup yields CDR1 KGHDR and CDR2 SFDVKD. The CDR3 length is 13 residues. This sequence joins TRBV24-1 and TRBJ1-2; the D gene is possibly TRBD1 (5 bases). Sequenced input: blood. This receptor was taken from a woman aged 70-85 years in good health. The CDR3 DNA sequence: TGTGCCACCCGCGGGGGGGGAAACTATGGCTACACCTTC. It codes for CATRGGGNYGYTF.